The present entry profiles one TCR beta chain with its context. The germline gives CDR1 SGHDN, CDR2 FVKESK. CDR3 size: 15 residues. Trimming shortened V by 1 base and J by 0 bases, and 10 bases separated the two germline ends. Study processing details: Reference gene primer amplification yielded estimated nucleated cell counts. The data were produced by immunoSEQ multiplex PCR, yet TCRdb's version contains in-frame clones alone and is incomplete. For V, J and clone size, that table is used; D and trimming come from the DNA. The sample lists approximately 270,000 clones, approximately 86% seen once, with about 1.3% in the top ten. These data are taken from a study of blood T cell repertoires in COVID-19. Study summary: Researchers got acute and convalescent COVID-19 samples from the United States, Italy and Spain. In each case, the material was cDNA or gDNA derived from T cells, B-cell-depleted T cells, or PBMCs.

This sequence joins TRBV14 and TRBJ2-7, with D possibly matching TRBD2 (6 bases). This TCR came from a man at least 80 years old with acute or convalescent COVID-19. The material sequenced was peripheral blood. The CDR3 DNA is TGTGCCAGCAGCCAAGTCGGAGGGCCCTCCTACGAGCAGTACTTC. As protein: CASSQVGGPSYEQYF.